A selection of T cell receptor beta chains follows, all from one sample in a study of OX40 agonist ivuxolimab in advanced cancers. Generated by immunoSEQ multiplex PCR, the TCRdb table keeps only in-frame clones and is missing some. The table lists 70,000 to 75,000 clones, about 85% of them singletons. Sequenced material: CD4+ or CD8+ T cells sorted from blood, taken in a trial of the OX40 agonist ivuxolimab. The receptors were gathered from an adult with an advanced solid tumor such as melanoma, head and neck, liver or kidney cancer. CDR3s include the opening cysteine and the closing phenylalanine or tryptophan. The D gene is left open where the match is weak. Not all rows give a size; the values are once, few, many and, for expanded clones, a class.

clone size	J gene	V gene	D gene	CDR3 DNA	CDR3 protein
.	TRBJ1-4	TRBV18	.	TGTGCCAGCTCTCAGAACCTGGGACGTGAAAAACTGTTTTTT	CASSQNLGREKLFF
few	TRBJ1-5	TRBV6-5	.	TGTGCCAGCAGTTCATACAATCAGCCCCAGCATTTT	CASSSYNQPQHF
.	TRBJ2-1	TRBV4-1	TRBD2	TGCGCCAGCAGCCAAATAGCGGGGGGGACATACAATGAGCAGTTCTTC	CASSQIAGGTYNEQFF
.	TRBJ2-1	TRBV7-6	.	TGTGCCAGCAGCTTAAGGCAGGGATACAATGAGCAGTTCTTC	CASSLRQGYNEQFF
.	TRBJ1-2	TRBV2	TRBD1	TGTGCCAGCAGCCAGACAGGGGGAGGCTATGGCTACACCTTC	CASSQTGGGYGYTF
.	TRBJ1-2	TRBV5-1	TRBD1	TGCGCCAGCAGCCCGGGACAGACGAACTATGGCTACACCTTC	CASSPGQTNYGYTF
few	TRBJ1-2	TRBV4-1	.	TGCGCCAGCAGCCAAGATTTAAAGGGCTATGGCTACACCTTC	CASSQDLKGYGYTF
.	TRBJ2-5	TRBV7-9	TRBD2	TGTGCCGCTACCCGGCCCGGGGGAGGGGAGACCCAGTACTTC	CAATRPGGGETQYF
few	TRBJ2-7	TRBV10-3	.	TGTGCCATCGGGCAGGGTCTCTCCTACGAGCAGTACTTC	CAIGQGLSYEQYF
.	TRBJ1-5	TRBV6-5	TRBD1	TGTGCCAGCAGTTACCCGGCAGGGGGCACTCAGCCCCAGCATTTT	CASSYPAGGTQPQHF
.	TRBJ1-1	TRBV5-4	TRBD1	TGTGCCAGCAGCCCGGGACAGACAGACACTGAAGCTTTCTTT	CASSPGQTDTEAFF
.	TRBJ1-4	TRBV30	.	TGTGCCTGGAGTGTAGAAGTGGCTAATGAAAAACTGTTTTTT	CAWSVEVANEKLFF
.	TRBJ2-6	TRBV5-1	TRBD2	TGCGCCAGCAGCTTGGCCCGGCGGGAGGCCCAGCAGCCCTCTGGGGCCAACGTCCTGACTTTC	CASSLARREAQQPSGANVLTF
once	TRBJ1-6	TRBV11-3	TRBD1	TGTGCCAGCAGCTTCCTAGGGCCGACAGGGTGGAATTCACCCCTCCACTTT	CASSFLGPTGWNSPLHF
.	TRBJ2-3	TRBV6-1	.	TGTGCCAGCAGTGAAGGGGGCACAGATACGCAGTATTTT	CASSEGGTDTQYF
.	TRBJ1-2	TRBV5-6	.	TGTGCCAGCAGCTTGGGGCCCCTCGGCTACACCTTC	CASSLGPLGYTF
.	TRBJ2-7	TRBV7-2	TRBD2	TGTGCCAGCAGCTTAGCCACTACAGGGGCCGGACTAGCGGGAGTCAGGTACGAGCAGTACTTC	CASSLATTGAGLAGVRYEQYF
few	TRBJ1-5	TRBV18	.	TGTGCCAGCTCACCGGGGAGAGGGGCGAGGAGCAATCAGCCCCAGCATTTT	CASSPGRGARSNQPQHF
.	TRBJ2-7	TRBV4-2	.	TGTGCCAGCAACGGGGACGGATCCTACGAGCAGTACTTC	CASNGDGSYEQYF
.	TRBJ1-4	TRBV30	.	TGTGCCTGGAGGGCCAGGAGAACTAATGAAAAACTGTTTTTT	CAWRARRTNEKLFF
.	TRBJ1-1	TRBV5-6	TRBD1	TGTGCCAGCCGCCATCGGATAAGGGGGCGGTCTGCGGAAGCTTTCTTT	CASRHRIRGRSAEAFF
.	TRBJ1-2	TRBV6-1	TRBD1	TGTGCCAGCAGACCCACCGGGACAGGGTTAGGCTACACCTTC	CASRPTGTGLGYTF
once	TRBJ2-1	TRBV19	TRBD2	TGTGCCAGTAGTAGGACTAGCGGGAGTACACTTTCCTACAATGAGCAGTTCTTC	CASSRTSGSTLSYNEQFF
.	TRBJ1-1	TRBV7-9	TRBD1	TGTGCCAGCCCAAGTGGGGACAGGGGGCTAACTGAAGCTTTCTTT	CASPSGDRGLTEAFF
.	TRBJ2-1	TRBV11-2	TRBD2	TGTGCCAGCAGCTTTTCGGGGGGTGAGGGTGAGACCTACAATGAGCAGTTCTTC	CASSFSGGEGETYNEQFF
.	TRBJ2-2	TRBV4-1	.	TGCGCCAGCAGCCAAGAATCACGCGATGCCGGGGAGCTGTTTTTT	CASSQESRDAGELFF
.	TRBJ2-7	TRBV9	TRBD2	TGTGCCAGCAGCGAGTCAAGCGGGAGTCCCGGCGAGCAGTACTTC	CASSESSGSPGEQYF
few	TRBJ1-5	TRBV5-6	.	TGTGCCAGCAGCTTGGGTTTCGGTGAGCCCCAGCATTTT	CASSLGFGEPQHF
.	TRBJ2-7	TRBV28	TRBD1	TGTGCCAGCAGCCCCGGGACAGGGGACTACGAGCAGTACTTC	CASSPGTGDYEQYF
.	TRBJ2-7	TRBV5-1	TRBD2	TGCGCCAGCAGCTTCCCTAGCGGGACGTACGAGCAGTACTTC	CASSFPSGTYEQYF
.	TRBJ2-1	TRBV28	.	TGTGCCAGCACCACTCTCGGGGGAGGCTACAATGAGCAGTTCTTC	CASTTLGGGYNEQFF
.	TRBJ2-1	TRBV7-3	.	TGTGCCAGCAGCCCACTCACCGCGGCCTACAATGAGCAGTTCTTC	CASSPLTAAYNEQFF
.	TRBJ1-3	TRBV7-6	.	TGTGCCAGCAGCGCCGGCGCAGGGGCCTCTGGAAACACCATATATTTT	CASSAGAGASGNTIYF
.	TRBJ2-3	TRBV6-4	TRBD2	TGTGCCAGCAGCAGACTAGCGGGGGGTTCCACAGATACGCAGTATTTT	CASSRLAGGSTDTQYF
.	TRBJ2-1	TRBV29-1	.	TGCAGCGTTGAAAGGAGGGGCTACAATGAGCAGTTCTTC	CSVERRGYNEQFF
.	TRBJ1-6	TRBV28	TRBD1	TGTGCCAGCAGGGAGACAGGGGGCCGATCACCCCTCCACTTT	CASRETGGRSPLHF
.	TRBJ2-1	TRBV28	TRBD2	TGTGCCAGCAGTTTATTAAGCGGGAGGGCCAATGAGCAGTTCTTC	CASSLLSGRANEQFF
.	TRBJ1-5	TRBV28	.	TGTGCCAGCAGTTTATATTCCGGAGGGATGAGCAATCAGCCCCAGCATTTT	CASSLYSGGMSNQPQHF
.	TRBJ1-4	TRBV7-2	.	TGTGCCAGCAGCTTACGGACAGCAAATGAAAAACTGTTTTTT	CASSLRTANEKLFF
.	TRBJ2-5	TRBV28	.	TGTGCCAGCAGTTCTCGGATCTACACCCTACAAGAGACCCAGTACTTC	CASSSRIYTLQETQYF
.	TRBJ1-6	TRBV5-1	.	TGCGCCAGCAGCTCAGGGAACTCCTATAATTCACCCCTCCACTTT	CASSSGNSYNSPLHF
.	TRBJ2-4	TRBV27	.	TGTGCCAGCAGTTTACAAGGGCTAGCCAAAAACATTCAGTACTTC	CASSLQGLAKNIQYF
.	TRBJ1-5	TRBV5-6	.	TGTGCCAGCAGCTTGCAGGGGACCGGCAATCAGCCCCAGCATTTT	CASSLQGTGNQPQHF
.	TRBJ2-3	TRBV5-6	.	TGTGCCAGCAGCTCGTGGGCGGGAACAGATACGCAGTATTTT	CASSSWAGTDTQYF
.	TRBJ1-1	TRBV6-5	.	TGTGCCAGCAGTTACGGGCCGGGATGGACTGAAGCTTTCTTT	CASSYGPGWTEAFF
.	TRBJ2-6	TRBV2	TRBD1	TGTGCCAGCAGGGAAACAGGGGGCCCCTCTGGGGCCAACGTCCTGACTTTC	CASRETGGPSGANVLTF
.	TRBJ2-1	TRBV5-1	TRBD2	TGCGCCAGCAGCTTCCTTAGCGGGAGGAGGGACAATGAGCAGTTCTTC	CASSFLSGRRDNEQFF
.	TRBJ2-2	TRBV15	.	TGTGCCACCAGCATCTCCATGTCGGGGACCGGGGAGCTGTTTTTT	CATSISMSGTGELFF
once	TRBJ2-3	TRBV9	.	TGTGCCAGCAGCGTAGTATCGTACACAGATACGCAGTATTTT	CASSVVSYTDTQYF
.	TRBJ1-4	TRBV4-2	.	TGTGCCAGCAGCCAAAGACCCGGGGAAGGGAGTGAAAAACTGTTTTTT	CASSQRPGEGSEKLFF
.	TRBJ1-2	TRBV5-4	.	TGTGCCAGCACCCAGGACTCCTATGGCTACACCTTC	CASTQDSYGYTF
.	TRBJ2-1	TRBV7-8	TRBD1	TGTGCCAGCAGCTCCGACGACAGGGACAATGAGCAGTTCTTC	CASSSDDRDNEQFF